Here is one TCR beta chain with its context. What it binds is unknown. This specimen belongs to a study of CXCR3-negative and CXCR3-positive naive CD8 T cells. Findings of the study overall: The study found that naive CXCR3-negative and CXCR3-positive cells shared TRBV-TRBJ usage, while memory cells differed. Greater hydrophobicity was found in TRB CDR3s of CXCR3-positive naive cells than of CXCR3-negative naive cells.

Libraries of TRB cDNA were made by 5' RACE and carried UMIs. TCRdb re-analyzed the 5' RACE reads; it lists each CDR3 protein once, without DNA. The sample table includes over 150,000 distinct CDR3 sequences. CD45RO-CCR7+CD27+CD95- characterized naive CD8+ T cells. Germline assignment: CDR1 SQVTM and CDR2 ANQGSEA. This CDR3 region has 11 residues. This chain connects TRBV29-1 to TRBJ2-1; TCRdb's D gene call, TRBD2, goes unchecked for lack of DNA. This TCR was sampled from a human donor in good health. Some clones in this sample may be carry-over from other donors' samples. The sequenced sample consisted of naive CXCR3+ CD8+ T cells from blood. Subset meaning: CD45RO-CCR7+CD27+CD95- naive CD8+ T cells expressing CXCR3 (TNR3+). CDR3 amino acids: CSLAGYNEQFF.